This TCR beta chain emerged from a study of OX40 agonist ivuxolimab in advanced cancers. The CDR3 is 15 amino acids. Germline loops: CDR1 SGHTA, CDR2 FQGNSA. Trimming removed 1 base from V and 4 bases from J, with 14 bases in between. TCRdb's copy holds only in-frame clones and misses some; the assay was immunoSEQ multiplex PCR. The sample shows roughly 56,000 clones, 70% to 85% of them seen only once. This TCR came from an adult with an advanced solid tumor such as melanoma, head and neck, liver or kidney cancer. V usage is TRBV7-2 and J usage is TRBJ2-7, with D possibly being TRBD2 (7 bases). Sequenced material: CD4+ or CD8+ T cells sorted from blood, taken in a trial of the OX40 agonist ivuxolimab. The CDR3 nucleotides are TGTGCCAGCAGCTTAGACATGGGGGGGCCGTACGAGCAGTACTTC. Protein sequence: CASSLDMGGPYEQYF.